The rows below give T cell receptor beta chains drawn from one sample of a study of blood T cell dynamics during melanoma immunotherapy. Generated by immunoSEQ multiplex PCR, the TCRdb table keeps only in-frame clones and is missing some. The sample carries 9,000 to 13,000 clones, about 88% recorded once. The specimen was blood, collected from a patient treated with checkpoint blockade. The receptors were gathered from a human donor with melanoma. Each CDR3 is given with its conserved first and last residue. D genes are given only for firm matches. Clone size is shown for a subset of rows, as once, few, many or a class of expanded clone.

. TRBJ2-1 13 TRBV7-2 . CASSRIGGNEQFF TGTGCCAGCAGCCGTATCGGGGGCAATGAGCAGTTCTTC
. TRBJ2-5 14 TRBV7-2 . CASSLVVLDGTQYF TGTGCCAGCAGCTTAGTCGTGCTAGACGGGACCCAGTACTTC
once TRBJ1-3 15 TRBV18 TRBD1 CASSLGTGVGNTIYF TGTGCCAGCTCGCTAGGGACAGGGGTCGGAAACACCATATATTTT
. TRBJ1-4 15 TRBV5-1 TRBD1 CASSPGQGINEKLFF TGCGCCAGCAGCCCTGGACAGGGAATAAATGAAAAACTGTTTTTT
once TRBJ1-3 13 TRBV2 . CASSLNVENTIYF TGTGCCAGCAGTCTCAACGTGGAAAACACCATATATTTT
. TRBJ2-3 15 TRBV6-6 TRBD1 CASSLDRVNSDTQYF TGTGCCAGCAGCCTTGACAGGGTAAATTCAGATACGCAGTATTTT
. TRBJ1-1 15 TRBV7-2 TRBD1 CASSSRTGGGPEAFF TGTGCCAGCAGCTCCCGGACAGGGGGTGGGCCTGAAGCTTTCTTT
. TRBJ2-3 17 TRBV5-1 TRBD1 CASSSGQGQRVSDTQYF TGCGCCAGCAGCTCAGGACAGGGACAAAGAGTGTCAGATACGCAGTATTTT
. TRBJ1-1 15 TRBV5-6 . CASSMRRGLNTEAFF TGTGCCAGCAGCATGCGAAGGGGGTTGAACACTGAAGCTTTCTTT
. TRBJ1-1 14 TRBV6-4 TRBD1 CASRPDRESEKAFF TGTGCCAGCAGACCGGACAGGGAAAGCGAAAAAGCTTTCTTT
. TRBJ2-1 17 TRBV13 TRBD2 CASSNSGDPSSYNEQFF TGTGCCAGCAGCAATAGCGGGGACCCCAGCTCCTACAATGAGCAGTTCTTC
. TRBJ1-2 14 TRBV5-1 . CASSPGSGGSGYTF TGCGCCAGCAGCCCGGGGTCCGGGGGCAGTGGCTACACCTTC
. TRBJ2-6 15 TRBV6-1 TRBD1 CASSGDSSGANVLTF TGTGCCAGCAGTGGGGACAGCTCTGGGGCCAACGTCCTGACTTTC
. TRBJ1-3 15 TRBV28 . CASSLEGFSGNTIYF TGTGCCAGCAGTTTAGAGGGCTTCTCTGGAAACACCATATATTTT
. TRBJ1-5 15 TRBV7-2 . CASSSGVGGNQPQHF TGTGCCAGCAGCTCCGGGGTGGGGGGCAATCAGCCCCAGCATTTT
. TRBJ1-1 17 TRBV15 . CATSRARFRQQNTEAFF TGTGCCACCAGCAGAGCCCGGTTTAGACAGCAGAACACTGAAGCTTTCTTT
few TRBJ1-2 13 TRBV28 TRBD1 CASSGTGNRGYTF TGTGCCAGCAGTGGGACAGGGAATCGGGGCTACACCTTC
few TRBJ1-1 15 TRBV4-1 . CASSQDLGRNTEAFF TGCGCCAGCAGCCAAGATCTCGGCAGAAACACTGAAGCTTTCTTT
. TRBJ1-3 16 TRBV30 . CAWSAPRTFSGNTIYF TGTGCCTGGAGTGCCCCCCGGACCTTTTCTGGAAACACCATATATTTT
. TRBJ2-5 14 TRBV30 TRBD2 CAWSQTSGGETQYF TGTGCCTGGAGCCAAACTAGCGGGGGAGAGACCCAGTACTTC
. TRBJ2-1 13 TRBV19 . CATGAARYNEQFF TGTGCCACCGGGGCGGCCCGCTACAATGAGCAGTTCTTC
. TRBJ2-1 16 TRBV6-5 . CASSYRKGSSYNEQFF TGTGCCAGCAGTTACCGTAAGGGAAGCTCCTACAATGAGCAGTTCTTC